The next 20 T cell receptor beta chains were all read from a single sample in a study of OX40 agonist ivuxolimab in advanced cancers. The method behind the library was the immunoSEQ multiplex PCR assay. The immuneACCESS repertoire file appears here via TCRdb, limited to in-frame rearrangements. These files lack a portion of the clones; in checked studies, under half of the deficit traces to unresolved V genes, and the cause of the others is not known. This sample is represented by 65,000 to 70,000 clones; approximately 93% of them were singletons. The ten biggest clones cover 0.3% of the sample. Sequenced material: CD4+ or CD8+ T cells sorted from blood, taken in a trial of the OX40 agonist ivuxolimab. The source of these receptors is an adult with an advanced solid tumor such as melanoma, head and neck, liver or kidney cancer.

This chain links TRBV10-2 with TRBJ1-2, with D perhaps TRBD1 (6 bases). The germline V gene encodes CDR1 WSHSY and CDR2 SAAADI. V gave up 7 bases and J gave up 9 bases, with 15 bases separating them. This CDR3 is 12 amino acids long. The CDR3 nucleotides read TGCGCCAGCATGGCGGGGGCACAAAGCTACACCTTC. Translating it yields CASMAGAQSYTF.

The table lists this clone with a count of one. At one boundary the junction diverges from the germline segment, which might be a read error. V and J are TRBV5-4 and TRBJ2-3; no reliable D call. The CDR3 totals 14 residues. Germline V CDR1 and CDR2: SGHNT, YYREEE (reference sequence). The CDR3 region has the DNA TGTGCCAGCAGCTTGGCACGGAGCATAGATACGCAGTATTTT. It specifies CASSLARSIDTQYF. The full variable domain, completed using reference TRBV5-4 and TRBJ2-3, is ETGVTQSPTHLIKTRGQQVTLRCSSQSGHNTVSWYQQALGQGPQFIFQYYREEENGRGNFPPRFSGLQFPNYSSELNVNALELDDSALYLCASSLARSIDTQYFGPGTRLTVL.

The chain carries TRBV12-5 and TRBJ2-7; 8 nucleotides match TRBD1. Germline values: CDR1 LGHNT, CDR2 FRNRAP. The trim removed 6 bases at V and 2 bases at J, leaving 3 bases unmatched. The CDR3 has 13 amino acids. CDR3 sequence: CASGRTGTYEQYF. The CDR3 bases are TGTGCTAGTGGCCGGACAGGGACCTACGAGCAGTACTTC.

V usage is TRBV19 and J usage is TRBJ2-2, with D possibly being TRBD2 (5 bases). V shed 7 bases and J shed 1 base, with 13 bases lying between them. This CDR3 region has 15 residues. CDR1 is LNHDA, CDR2 SQIVND, per germline (reference sequence). The CDR3 coding sequence is TGTGCCAGTAAAGTAAACGGGGTGAACACCGGGGAGCTGTTTTTT. Amino acids: CASKVNGVNTGELFF.

V is TRBV7-3 and J is TRBJ2-1; D is possibly TRBD1 (6 bases). V was clipped by 5 bases and J by 0 bases, with 17 bases between them. The CDR3 is made up of 17 amino acids. Germline values: CDR1 SGHTA, CDR2 FQGTGA. DNA for the CDR3: TGTGCCAGCAGCCCCAGAACAGGGTTATACTCCTACAATGAGCAGTTCTTC. Translating it yields CASSPRTGLYSYNEQFF.

V usage is TRBV27 and J usage is TRBJ2-7; 9 positions match TRBD1. The CDR3 totals 14 residues. Germline CDR1 MNHEY, CDR2 SMNVEV (reference sequence). Trimming cost V 3 bases and J 4 bases; bases outside gene matches: 4. The CDR3 sequence: CASSLAQGAYEQYF. The DNA of the CDR3 is TGTGCCAGCAGTTTGGCACAGGGGGCTTACGAGCAGTACTTC.

J is TRBJ2-6 and V is TRBV7-8; D is unclear. The CDR3 consists of 18 residues. With 8 bases removed from V and 6 bases from J, the gap between germline ends came to 26 bases. In germline, CDR1 is SGHVS, CDR2 FQNEAQ. The CDR3 region has the DNA TGTGCCAGCCTTCTAGGAAAGGGTGCCTTCGGTGCGGCCAACGTCCTGACTTTC. This encodes CASLLGKGAFGAANVLTF.

As regards this clone: This CDR3 is also generated by other DNA sequences in the sample. The rearrangement links TRBV9 to TRBJ2-7, with 9 bases fitting TRBD1. This CDR3 spans 14 amino acids. From germline, CDR1 is SGDLS and CDR2 YYNGEE. V was pared by 3 bases and J by 6 bases, with 7 bases of the junction left unmatched. The CDR3 region is CASSGTGTGREQYF. CDR3 bases: TGTGCCAGCAGCGGGACCGGGACAGGGCGCGAGCAGTACTTC.

DNA for the CDR3: TGTGCCAGCAGCTTGCCCGGGATCAACACTGAAGCTTTCTTT. Amino acids: CASSLPGINTEAFF. This rearrangement joins TRBV7-8 to TRBJ1-1; unclear D gene. CDR1 and CDR2 (germline): SGHVS, FQNEAQ. V shed 3 bases and J shed 2 bases, with 10 bases lying between them. This CDR3 has 14 residues.

The chain has TRBV5-1 and TRBJ2-3; tentatively, D is TRBD2 (5 bases). With 4 bases removed from V and 0 bases from J, the gap between germline ends came to 24 bases. The CDR3 contains 19 residues. Germline V gene lookup returns CDR1 SGHRS and CDR2 YFSETQ. CDR3 protein: CASSDGRGSFSPSTDTQYF. DNA for the CDR3: TGCGCCAGCAGCGACGGTAGAGGGTCTTTCTCCCCCAGCACAGATACGCAGTATTTT.

This chain links TRBV5-1 with TRBJ2-3, with TRBD2 matching over 10 bases. Per germline, CDR1 SGHRS and CDR2 YFSETQ. V was pared by 0 bases and J by 3 bases, with 7 bases of the junction left unmatched. This CDR3 region has 17 residues. The CDR3 loop reads CASSLEASGRGTDTQYF. DNA of the CDR3: TGCGCCAGCAGCTTGGAGGCTAGCGGGAGAGGAACAGATACGCAGTATTTT.

Regarding this clone: The sample has other DNA sequences that encode this CDR3 too. This chain joins TRBV11-2 and TRBJ2-1, with 13 bases that match TRBD2. V shed 6 bases, J shed 4 bases, and the junction held 6 bases outside the gene matches. The CDR3 totals 16 residues. Germline values: CDR1 SGHAT, CDR2 FQNNGV. In nucleotides, the CDR3 is TGTGCCAGCAGAAGGACTAGCGGGAGAACTTACAATGAGCAGTTCTTC. Translation gives CASRRTSGRTYNEQFF.

The chain employs TRBV28 and TRBJ2-5; TRBD2 agrees at 9 bases. The V and J ends lost 7 bases and 3 bases, in that order; junction bases with no gene match: 6. The CDR3 length is 14 residues. Germline loops: CDR1 MDHEN, CDR2 SYDVKM. The CDR3: CASKPTSGKETQYF. For the CDR3, the DNA is TGTGCCAGCAAGCCGACTAGCGGAAAAGAGACCCAGTACTTC.

The chain carries TRBV14 and TRBJ2-7; TRBD2 matches at 10 bases. Germline V gene data show CDR1 as SGHDN and CDR2 as FVKESK. The V segment lost 3 bases and the J segment 2 bases; nucleotides outside the gene matches: 4. The CDR3 runs to 15 residues. The CDR3 is CASSQQAGGPYEQYF. The CDR3 coding sequence is TGTGCCAGCAGCCAGCAAGCGGGAGGGCCCTACGAGCAGTACTTC. Together with reference TRBV14 and TRBJ2-7, the CDR3 gives the full variable domain: EAGVTQFPSHSVIEKGQTVTLRCDPISGHDNLYWYRRVMGKEIKFLLHFVKESKQDESGMPNNRFLAERTGGTYSTLKVQPAELEDSGVYFCASSQQAGGPYEQYFGPGTRLTVT.

This chain joins TRBV6-6 and TRBJ1-5, with 9 bases aligning to TRBD1. V lost 9 bases, J lost 2 bases, and 8 bases stayed unmatched. CDR1 and CDR2 from the germline V gene are MNHNY and SVGAGI (reference sequence). The CDR3 spans 15 residues. The CDR3 reads CASSGQGGGNQPQHF. The CDR3 DNA reads as TGTGCCAGTTCGGGACAGGGCGGAGGCAATCAGCCCCAGCATTTT.

The V and J genes are TRBV5-6 and TRBJ2-3; possible D gene TRBD2, 6 bases. Germline V gene lookup returns CDR1 SGHDT and CDR2 YYEEEE. Trimming stripped 9 bases from V and 2 bases from J, with 13 bases between. The CDR3 runs 13 residues. CDR3 nucleotides: TGTGCCACCCAAGGGGAGGTCACAGATACGCAGTATTTT. The encoded protein is CATQGEVTDTQYF.

On this clone itself: An end of the junction differs from the germline gene, which may be a read error. The CDR3 bases are TGTGCCAGCAGTATATCACAAAGGGGTTCCTATAATTCACCCCTCCACTTT. This encodes CASSISQRGSYNSPLHF. The chain joins TRBV27 to TRBJ1-6, with a tentative D call TRBD1 (5 bases). The CDR3 is made up of 17 amino acids. The germline gives CDR1 MNHEY, CDR2 SMNVEV (reference sequence).

This CDR3 reads CASSISGLARSARDTQYF. Written as DNA, the CDR3 is TGTGCCAGTAGTATATCAGGACTAGCCCGTTCGGCGAGAGATACGCAGTATTTT. This chain connects TRBV19 to TRBJ2-3; 8 nucleotides match TRBD2. Germline V gene sequence: CDR1 LNHDA, CDR2 SQIVND (reference sequence). The trim removed 2 bases at V and 5 bases at J, leaving 15 bases unmatched. There are 18 residues in the CDR3.

The J gene is TRBJ1-5, the V gene TRBV29-1; the match to TRBD1 covers 7 bases. Germline V gene lookup returns CDR1 SQVTM and CDR2 ANQGSEA. V dropped 7 bases and J dropped 2; count of bases not matched to a gene: 5. CDR3 length equals 13 residues. CDR3 sequence: CSAPGQGNQPQHF. The CDR3 DNA sequence: TGCAGCGCGCCAGGACAGGGCAATCAGCCCCAGCATTTT.

The chain uses TRBV4-1 and TRBJ1-1, with 9 positions matching TRBD1. Looked up from germline, CDR1 is MGHRA and CDR2 is YSYEKL. This CDR3 spans 17 amino acids. V gave up 1 base and J gave up 1 base; unmatched junction bases: 7. The CDR3 region is CASSQALGDRANTEAFF. The CDR3 nucleotides are TGCGCCAGCAGCCAAGCCCTAGGGGACAGGGCGAACACTGAAGCTTTCTTT.